This TCR beta chain originates from a study of metastatic and nonmetastatic thyroid tumors. Study-wide background: Blood and tumor or nodule tissue repertoires from malignant and benign thyroid patients were compared. Study results and caveats: In both blood and tumor samples, TCR beta diversity was reported significantly higher for malignant than benign nodules.

Thyroid surgery was preceded by no treatment in any patient. Using MiXCR, TCRdb reanalyzed the PCR reads. Of roughly 40,000 clones in the sample, about 17% are singletons; the top ten hold approximately 5.6%. The table lists this clone with many counts. Its target is not known. This CDR3 comprises 14 residues. Trimming cost V 7 bases and J 7 bases; bases outside gene matches: 12. Germline CDR1 is SQVTM and CDR2 is ANQGSEA. The sequenced sample was blood. The rearrangement uses TRBV29-1 and TRBJ1-4; 7 bases line up with TRBD1. This receptor was taken from a male donor with papillary thyroid cancer or a benign thyroid nodule (not recorded which). Some clones in this sample may be carry-over from other donors' samples. This CDR3 is CSGRRGGGGEKLFF. Here the CDR3 DNA reads TGCAGCGGAAGGAGGGGAGGGGGCGGTGAAAAACTGTTTTTT.